This T cell receptor beta chain was recorded in a study of post-analysis software for immune sequencing data. Looking at the study overall: Recorded subtypes: relapsing-remitting, secondary progressive, progressive-relapsing; some patients unannotated. Study results and limitations: By F measure, samples from a shared preparation batch strongly co-clustered. Roughly five TRBV segments were significantly more frequent in patients than in controls. TRBV5-6, TRBV5-1 and TRBV20-1 were among these segments. For normalized Chao1 diversity, multiple sclerosis patients scored significantly lower than controls did.

The sample holds many counts of this clonotype. What it recognizes is unknown. The CDR3 covers 13 residues. Germline values: CDR1 SGHKS, CDR2 YYEKEE (reference sequence). The germline V and J ends were trimmed by 4 bases and 5 bases, with 12 bases remaining between them. Unique molecular identifiers featured in each of the TCR beta cDNA libraries. T cells numbering about 0.85 to 10 million yielded cDNA molecules that totaled about 500,000. MiXCR was run by TCRdb on the PCR reads, yielding one entry per CDR3 protein. This table has about 200,000 distinct CDR3 sequences, 29% appearing once. The TCR was taken from a girl between 2 and 17 years old with multiple sclerosis. The sample consisted of blood. The rearrangement uses TRBV5-5 and TRBJ1-2; the D gene is possibly TRBD1 (5 bases). Here the CDR3 DNA reads TGTGCCAGCAGCGCCCGGGGGGTATATGGCTACACCTTC. It specifies CASSARGVYGYTF.